These 12 T cell receptor beta chains came from one sample sequenced in a study of cytomegalovirus exposure and HLA in healthy donors. PCR involved 60 Vbeta and 13 Jbeta primers. Data came from immunoSEQ multiplex PCR; TCRdb stores just in-frame clones and leaves some out. The sample lists about 160,000 clones; about three quarters were seen once. The sequenced material came from PBMCs. The receptor set was obtained from a middle-aged man in good health and CMV-seropositive.

The rearrangement joins TRBV19 to TRBJ1-5, with a weak D call TRBD1 (6 bases). This CDR3 spans 17 amino acids. The V end lost 1 base, the J end lost 1 base, and 14 bases lay between the germline ends. Germline CDR1 is LNHDA and CDR2 is SQIVND (reference sequence). The CDR3 loop is CASSIGPGGPSNQPQHF. The CDR3 DNA reads TGTGCCAGTAGTATAGGCCCGGGGGGGCCGAGCAATCAGCCCCAGCATTTT.

The rearrangement joins TRBV13 to TRBJ2-2; 10 bases are a match to TRBD2. Per germline, CDR1 PRHDT and CDR2 FYEKMQ (reference sequence). The CDR3 extends over 18 amino acids. Trimming took 5 bases from V and 4 from J; bases not matched to a gene: 13. CDR3 sequence (DNA): TGTGCCAGCAGCATGATACTAGCGGGGATTCCGGGCACCGGGGAGCTGTTTTTT. Amino acids: CASSMILAGIPGTGELFF.

This chain connects TRBV28 to TRBJ2-5; 8 nucleotides align to TRBD2. The V gene's germline CDR1 is MDHEN and CDR2 SYDVKM. The CDR3 has 14 residues. V lost 5 bases and J lost 2; bases outside the gene matches: 4. This CDR3 is CASSQLAVQETQYF. In DNA, the CDR3 is TGTGCCAGCAGTCAACTAGCGGTTCAAGAGACCCAGTACTTC. Together with reference TRBV28 and TRBJ2-5, the CDR3 gives the full variable domain: DVKVTQSSRYLVKRTGEKVFLECVQDMDHENMFWYRQDPGLGLRLIYFSYDVKMKEKGDIPEGYSVSREKKERFSLILESASTNQTSMYLCASSQLAVQETQYFGPGTRLLVL.

The chain has TRBV27 and TRBJ2-3; TRBD2 agrees at 8 bases. The CDR3 covers 15 residues. The V and J ends lost 5 bases and 6 bases, in that order; junction bases with no gene match: 10. Germline CDR1 and CDR2: MNHEY and SMNVEV (reference sequence). The CDR3 here is CASSPPGGRQDTQYF. DNA for the CDR3: TGTGCCAGCAGTCCCCCGGGGGGGCGACAGGATACGCAGTATTTT.

The chain carries TRBV2 and TRBJ2-1, with TRBD2 matching 14 bases. With 2 bases clipped from V and 9 bases from J, the junction kept 3 bases outside the gene matches. Germline loops: CDR1 SNHLY, CDR2 FYNNEI. This CDR3 region has 15 residues. The CDR3 nucleotides read TGTGCCAGCAGTGAAATGGGACTAGCGGGAGCTGAGCAGTTCTTC. This gives the protein CASSEMGLAGAEQFF.

The V and J genes are TRBV7-3 and TRBJ1-2; TRBD1 matches at 8 bases. CDR3 length: 13 residues. V shed 4 bases and J 7 bases; nucleotides not matched to a gene: 5. Germline CDR1 SGHTA, CDR2 FQGTGA. CDR3 protein: CASSSGQGGGYTF. The CDR3, as DNA: TGTGCCAGCAGCTCCGGACAGGGCGGTGGCTACACCTTC. Full variable domain (rest looked up from reference TRBV7-3 and TRBJ1-2): GAGVSQTPSNKVTEKGKYVELRCDPISGHTALYWYRQSLGQGPEFLIYFQGTGAADDSGLPNDRFFAVRPEGSVSTLKIQRTERGDSAVYLCASSSGQGGGYTFGSGTRLTVV.

This chain uses TRBV4-1 with TRBJ1-4; D call uncertain. The CDR3 totals 18 residues. Per germline, CDR1 MGHRA and CDR2 YSYEKL. V was shortened by 1 base and J by 4 bases, with 19 bases between the two germline ends. CDR3 DNA: TGCGCCAGCAGCCAAGGAAGGAGGAGGGCTCAGGTTAATGAAAAACTGTTTTTT. It encodes CASSQGRRRAQVNEKLFF.

The chain is built from TRBV6-4 and TRBJ2-2; 9 bases are shared with TRBD1. Trimming cost V 5 bases and J 6 bases; bases outside gene matches: 7. The CDR3 covers 15 residues. The V gene's germline CDR1 is MRHNA and CDR2 SNTAGT. CDR3 DNA: TGTGCCAGCAGTCGACAGGGGGGAATGGCCGGGGAGCTGTTTTTT. Translation: CASSRQGGMAGELFF.

This clone has more than one count but fewer than ten. The chain couples TRBV21-1 to TRBJ2-5; TRBD2, as called in the table, went unchecked against the DNA. TRBV21-1 is marked as a pseudogene. This CDR3 is 13 amino acids long. The CDR3 loop is CASSLSYQETQYF. The CDR3 DNA reads as TGTGCCAGCAGCTTATCGTACCAAGAGACCCAGTACTTC.

The rearrangement uses TRBV5-6 and TRBJ1-4; no firm D call. Germline V gene data show CDR1 as SGHDT and CDR2 as YYEEEE. CDR3 size: 16 residues. V was trimmed by 2 bases and J by 5 bases, leaving 16 bases between them. The CDR3 protein is CASSFNPRGENEKLFF. The CDR3 DNA sequence: TGTGCCAGCAGCTTTAACCCTCGGGGAGAGAATGAAAAACTGTTTTTT.

The V gene is TRBV4-1, the J gene TRBJ2-2; 8 bases match TRBD1. From germline, CDR1 is MGHRA and CDR2 YSYEKL. With 3 bases clipped from V and 4 bases from J, the junction kept 10 bases outside the gene matches. The CDR3 spans 17 residues. This chain's CDR3 is CASSHGPTTGATGELFF. CDR3 nucleotides: TGCGCCAGCAGCCATGGGCCTACGACAGGGGCCACCGGGGAGCTGTTTTTT.

The rearrangement joins TRBV25-1 to TRBJ1-1; unclear D gene. The germline V gene encodes CDR1 MGHDK and CDR2 SYGVNS. The V gene lost 5 bases and the J gene lost 0 bases, with 13 bases spanning the gap. The CDR3 has 15 amino acids. The CDR3 nucleotides read TGTGCCAGCAGTTTCACCGGGAACATGAACACTGAAGCTTTCTTT. This codes for CASSFTGNMNTEAFF. The variable domain in full, with the rest retrieved from reference TRBV25-1 and TRBJ1-1, is EADIYQTPRYLVIGTGKKITLECSQTMGHDKMYWYQQDPGMELHLIHYSYGVNSTEKGDLSSESTVSRIRTEHFPLTLESARPSHTSQYLCASSFTGNMNTEAFFGQGTRLTVV.